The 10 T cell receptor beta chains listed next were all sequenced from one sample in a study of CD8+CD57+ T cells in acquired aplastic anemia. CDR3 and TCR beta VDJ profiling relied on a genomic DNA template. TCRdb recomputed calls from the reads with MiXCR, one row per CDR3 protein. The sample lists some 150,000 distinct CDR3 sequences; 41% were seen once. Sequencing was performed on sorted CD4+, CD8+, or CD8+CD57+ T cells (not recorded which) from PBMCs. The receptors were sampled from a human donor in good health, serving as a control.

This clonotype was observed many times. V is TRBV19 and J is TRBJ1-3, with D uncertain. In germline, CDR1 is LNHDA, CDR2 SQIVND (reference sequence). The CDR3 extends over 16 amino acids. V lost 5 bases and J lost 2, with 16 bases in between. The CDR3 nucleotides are TGTGCCAGTAGTCTCTCATCGGCCCTTCCTGGAAACACCATATATTTT. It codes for CASSLSSALPGNTIYF.

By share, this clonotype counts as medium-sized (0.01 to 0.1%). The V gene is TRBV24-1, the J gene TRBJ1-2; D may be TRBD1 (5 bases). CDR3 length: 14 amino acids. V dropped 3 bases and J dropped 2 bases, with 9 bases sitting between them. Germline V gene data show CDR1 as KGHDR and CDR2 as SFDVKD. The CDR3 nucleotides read TGTGCCACCAGTGATCTGACAGTCAACTATGGCTACACCTTC. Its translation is CATSDLTVNYGYTF.

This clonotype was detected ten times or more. CDR3 nucleotide sequence: TGTGCCAGCAGCCTCGGGATCCGGGGTGGCTACACCTTC. Its protein product is CASSLGIRGGYTF. V gene TRBV3-1 combines with J gene TRBJ1-2; D is ambiguous. Germline loops: CDR1 LGHDT, CDR2 YNNKEL (reference sequence). CDR3 size: 13 residues. The V and J ends lost 4 bases and 7 bases respectively, with 13 bases between them. The full variable domain, completed using reference TRBV3-1 and TRBJ1-2, is DTAVSQTPKYLVTQMGNDKSIKCEQNLGHDTMYWYKQDSKKFLKIMFSYNNKELIINETVPNRFSPKSPDKAHLNLHINSLELGDSAVYFCASSLGIRGGYTFGSGTRLTVV.

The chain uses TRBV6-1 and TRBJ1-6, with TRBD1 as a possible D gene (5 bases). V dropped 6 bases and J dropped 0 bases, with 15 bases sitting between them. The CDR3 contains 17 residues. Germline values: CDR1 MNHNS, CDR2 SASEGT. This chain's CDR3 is CASRGMERGSYNSPLHF. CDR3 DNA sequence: TGTGCCAGCAGGGGGATGGAGAGGGGCTCCTATAATTCACCCCTCCACTTT.

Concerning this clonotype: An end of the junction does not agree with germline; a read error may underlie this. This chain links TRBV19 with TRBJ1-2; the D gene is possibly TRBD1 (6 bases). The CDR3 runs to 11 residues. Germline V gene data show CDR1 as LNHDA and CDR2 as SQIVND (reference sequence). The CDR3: CATHRDYSYTF. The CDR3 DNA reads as TGTGCCACCCACAGGGACTATAGCTACACCTTC.

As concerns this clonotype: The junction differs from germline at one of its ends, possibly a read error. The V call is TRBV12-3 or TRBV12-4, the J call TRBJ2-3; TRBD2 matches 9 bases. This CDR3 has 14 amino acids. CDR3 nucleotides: TGTGTCAGCAGTTTAGCGGGAGCGGGTGATACGCAGTATTTT. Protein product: CVSSLAGAGDTQYF.

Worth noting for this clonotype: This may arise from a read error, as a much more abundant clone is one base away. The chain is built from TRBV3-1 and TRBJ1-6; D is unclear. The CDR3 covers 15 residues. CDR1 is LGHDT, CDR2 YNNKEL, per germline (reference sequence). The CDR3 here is CASSQGRVSGSLLHF. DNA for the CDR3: TGTGCCAGCAGCCAGGGTAGGGTGAGCGGTTCACTCCTCCACTTT.

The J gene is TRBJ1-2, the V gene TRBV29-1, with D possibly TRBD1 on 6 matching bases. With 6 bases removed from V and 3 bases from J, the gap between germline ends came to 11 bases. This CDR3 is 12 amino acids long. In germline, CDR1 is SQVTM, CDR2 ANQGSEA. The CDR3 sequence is CSVGGGHYGYTF. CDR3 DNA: TGCAGCGTGGGCGGGGGCCACTATGGCTACACCTTC.

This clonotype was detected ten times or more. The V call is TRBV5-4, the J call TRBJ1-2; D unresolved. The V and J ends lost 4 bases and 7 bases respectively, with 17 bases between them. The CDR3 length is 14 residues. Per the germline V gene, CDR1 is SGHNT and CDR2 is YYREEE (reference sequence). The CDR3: CASSQEGYLRGYTF. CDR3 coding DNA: TGTGCCAGCAGCCAGGAGGGATACTTGCGTGGCTACACCTTC.

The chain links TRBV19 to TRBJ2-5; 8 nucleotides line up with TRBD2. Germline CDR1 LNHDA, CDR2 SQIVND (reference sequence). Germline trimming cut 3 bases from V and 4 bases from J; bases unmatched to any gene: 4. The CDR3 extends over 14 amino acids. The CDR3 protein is CASSMGGLAETQYF. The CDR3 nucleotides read TGTGCCAGTAGTATGGGCGGACTAGCAGAGACCCAGTACTTC.